Below are 24 T cell receptor beta chains sequenced from a single sample in a study of a mutant IDH1 vaccine in newly diagnosed glioma. The time point denotes: baseline, week 1 (first vaccination visit). Treatment: pre-vaccination baseline after standard-of-care therapy. The data were produced by immunoSEQ multiplex PCR, yet TCRdb's version contains in-frame clones alone and is incomplete. Of roughly 16,000 clones in the sample, just under 80% were seen once. Material: PBMCs, obtained from a glioma patient treated with radiotherapy, temozolomide or both. Receptors originate from a man aged 35 to 55 with glioma.

The sample holds one count of this clone. The chain couples TRBV7-6 to TRBJ2-7, with TRBD2 matching over 9 bases. The germline V gene encodes CDR1 SGHVS and CDR2 FNYEAQ. This CDR3 spans 17 amino acids. Trimming at V came to 4 bases and at J to 3 bases, leaving 13 bases not matched to a gene. In DNA form, the CDR3 reads TGTGCCAGCAGCTCCCTCGGGGGCGGGAGGGCCAACTACGAGCAGTACTTC. It codes for CASSSLGGGRANYEQYF.

V usage is TRBV2 and J usage is TRBJ2-3; D is perhaps TRBD2 (6 bases). Trimming shortened V by 3 bases and J by 6 bases, and 16 bases separated the two germline ends. This CDR3 contains 15 residues. Germline V CDR1 and CDR2: SNHLY, FYNNEI. CDR3 in amino acids: CASSEGSRGSDTQYF. The CDR3 DNA is TGTGCCAGCAGTGAGGGGTCTCGGGGGTCGGATACGCAGTATTTT.

V and J are TRBV27 and TRBJ2-3; D call uncertain. This CDR3 has 12 amino acids. Per germline, CDR1 MNHEY and CDR2 SMNVEV (reference sequence). V was cut by 8 bases and J by 2 bases, with 8 bases left in between. CDR3 in amino acids: CASGPFTDTQYF. The CDR3 DNA follows: TGTGCCAGCGGACCTTTCACAGATACGCAGTATTTT.

This chain connects TRBV2 to TRBJ2-3, with a possible D match to TRBD2 (5 bases). This CDR3 has 15 residues. Germline loops: CDR1 SNHLY, CDR2 FYNNEI. The V end was cut by 3 bases, the J end by 2 bases, with 12 bases between. As DNA, the CDR3 is TGTGCCAGCAGTGAGGCCCGAGGGCACACAGATACGCAGTATTTT. This encodes CASSEARGHTDTQYF.

The rearrangement links TRBV13 to TRBJ2-3; the D is unclear. The germline V gene has CDR1 PRHDT and CDR2 FYEKMQ (reference sequence). This CDR3 contains 16 residues. V shed 0 bases and J shed 2 bases, with 12 bases lying between them. CDR3 in amino acids: CASSLGGTVVTDTQYF. The CDR3 nucleotides read TGTGCCAGCAGCTTAGGGGGCACCGTGGTCACAGATACGCAGTATTTT.

This chain links TRBV6-5 with TRBJ2-7; no definite D call. The CDR3 runs 13 residues. The germline CDR1 and CDR2 sequences are MNHEY and SVGAGI. The V gene lost 6 bases and the J gene lost 5 bases, with 14 bases spanning the gap. The CDR3 sequence: CASRFTGRDEQYF. The CDR3 nucleotides read TGTGCCAGCAGATTTACCGGACGGGACGAGCAGTACTTC.

This clone was observed a handful of times. The J gene is TRBJ2-7, the V gene TRBV7-8; perhaps TRBD2 as D (7 bases). This CDR3 has 14 amino acids. V was pared by 5 bases and J by 3 bases, with 14 bases between. Germline lookup yields CDR1 SGHVS and CDR2 FQNEAQ. CDR3 sequence: CASSHLGGGYEQYF. CDR3 coding DNA: TGTGCCAGCAGCCACCTGGGAGGGGGCTACGAGCAGTACTTC.

V and J are TRBV28 and TRBJ1-5; no clear D gene. Between the trimmed V and J ends, which lost 2 bases and 3 bases, there was a span of 2 bases. The CDR3 has 12 residues. Looked up from germline, CDR1 is MDHEN and CDR2 is SYDVKM. The CDR3 sequence: CASSLLNQPQHF. The CDR3 coding sequence is TGTGCCAGCAGTTTACTCAATCAGCCCCAGCATTTT.

This chain connects TRBV7-2 to TRBJ1-2; 10 bases map to TRBD1. This CDR3 has 16 amino acids. Germline V gene data show CDR1 as SGHTA and CDR2 as FQGNSA. Germline trimming cut 5 bases from V and 2 bases from J; bases unmatched to any gene: 8. The CDR3 protein is CASSPDRGRRNYGYTF. CDR3 DNA: TGTGCCAGCAGCCCCGACAGGGGGCGCAGGAACTATGGCTACACCTTC.

The CDR3 spells CATSGAGLDGANVLTF. CDR3 DNA: TGTGCCACCAGCGGGGCAGGGTTGGATGGGGCCAACGTCCTGACTTTC. J is TRBJ2-6 and V is TRBV15, with a weak D call TRBD1 (5 bases). Deletions cut 5 bases from V and 3 bases from J, with 14 bases between. The CDR3 is 16 residues long. Germline assignment: CDR1 LNHNV and CDR2 YYDKDF (reference sequence).

The chain recombines TRBV4-1 with TRBJ2-1; D is possibly TRBD2 (6 bases). Germline CDR1 reads MGHRA; CDR2 reads YSYEKL. This CDR3 has 13 residues. The ends were cut back, 0 bases at V and 10 bases at J, with 10 bases in the middle. The CDR3 DNA follows: TGCGCCAGCAGCCAAGATCGAGGGAGGGAGCAGTTCTTC. Protein product: CASSQDRGREQFF.

This chain links TRBV5-1 with TRBJ2-1, with D perhaps TRBD2 (6 bases). Germline loops: CDR1 SGHRS, CDR2 YFSETQ. This CDR3 has 14 residues. V was trimmed by 1 base and J by 9 bases, leaving 14 bases between them. Here the CDR3 reads CASSLTGGMVEQFF. The CDR3 DNA is TGCGCCAGCAGCTTGACGGGCGGGATGGTTGAGCAGTTCTTC.

A word on this clone: An end of the junction does not agree with germline; a read error may underlie this. The chain joins TRBV18 to TRBJ2-7; 10 bases match TRBD1. This CDR3 has 16 amino acids. Germline CDR1 reads KGHSH; CDR2 reads LQKENI. DNA of the CDR3: TGTGCCAGCTTACCAGCGGCGGGAGGACAGGGGGGCGAGCAGTACTTC. Its translation is CASLPAAGGQGGEQYF.

The rearrangement uses TRBV7-9 and TRBJ2-1, with D unclear. V was trimmed by 3 bases and J by 8 bases, leaving 17 bases between them. CDR3 size: 15 residues. Germline V gene sequence: CDR1 SEHNR, CDR2 FQNEAQ (reference sequence). The CDR3 is CASSLGFISLDEQFF. CDR3 sequence (DNA): TGTGCCAGCAGCTTGGGGTTTATAAGTTTGGATGAGCAGTTCTTC.

The table lists this clone with a few counts. V is TRBV2 and J is TRBJ1-5; D unresolved. The CDR3 totals 12 residues. Germline lookup yields CDR1 SNHLY and CDR2 FYNNEI. The germline V and J ends were trimmed by 2 bases and 7 bases, with 6 bases remaining between them. For the CDR3, the DNA is TGTGCCAGCAGTGAAAGTTTGCAGCCCCAGCATTTT. Translation: CASSESLQPQHF. Full variable domain (missing parts from reference TRBV2 and TRBJ1-5): EPEVTQTPSHQVTQMGQEVILRCVPISNHLYFYWYRQILGQKVEFLVSFYNNEISEKSEIFDDQFSVERPDGSNFTLKIRSTKLEDSAMYFCASSESLQPQHFGDGTRLSIL.

The gene calls are TRBV7-8 and TRBJ1-1, with D possibly being TRBD1 (6 bases). From germline, CDR1 is SGHVS and CDR2 FQNEAQ. Trimming left V 0 bases short and J 10 bases short, with 15 bases between. The CDR3 has 14 amino acids. The chain's CDR3 is CASSLAAGVLAAFF. CDR3 sequence (DNA): TGTGCCAGCAGCTTAGCGGCAGGGGTCCTAGCAGCTTTCTTT.

This clone was observed a single time. This rearrangement joins TRBV11-3 to TRBJ2-2; D not resolved. Germline CDR1 reads SGHNT; CDR2 reads YENEEA. CDR3 size: 17 residues. The V end was cut by 4 bases, the J end by 1 base, with 16 bases between. CDR3 DNA: TGTGCCAGCAGCTCTTGGCACCTGGCGATGAACACCGGGGAGCTGTTTTTT. Translating gives CASSSWHLAMNTGELFF.

This rearrangement joins TRBV29-1 to TRBJ2-5; D unresolved. Trimming stripped 3 bases from V and 5 bases from J, with 7 bases between. Germline loops: CDR1 SQVTM, CDR2 ANQGSEA. CDR3 length: 11 residues. CDR3 in DNA: TGCAGCGTTGAGCGACTGGAGACCCAGTACTTC. Translation gives CSVERLETQYF.

CDR3 sequence reads: CASSPDITYGYTF. CDR3 DNA sequence: TGCGCCAGCAGCCCGGATATAACATATGGCTACACCTTC. J is TRBJ1-2 and V is TRBV5-1; D is ambiguous. Germline V gene lookup returns CDR1 SGHRS and CDR2 YFSETQ. The CDR3 consists of 13 residues. V lost 4 bases, J lost 5 bases, and 12 bases lay in between.

The chain combines TRBV6-6 with TRBJ2-7, with D perhaps matching TRBD1 (6 bases). This CDR3 has 15 amino acids. Germline values: CDR1 MNHNY, CDR2 SVGAGI (reference sequence). V shed 4 bases and J shed 4 bases, with 17 bases lying between them. The chain's CDR3 is CASSSNRLGQYEQYF. DNA of the CDR3: TGTGCCAGCAGTTCAAACAGGCTAGGACAGTACGAGCAGTACTTC.

This chain joins TRBV5-1 and TRBJ2-7; 7 bases match TRBD2. The germline V gene has CDR1 SGHRS and CDR2 YFSETQ. Germline trimming cut 3 bases from V and 2 bases from J; bases unmatched to any gene: 8. The CDR3 has 15 amino acids. CDR3 protein: CASSSGLSFAYEQYF. The CDR3 DNA sequence: TGCGCCAGCAGCTCGGGACTATCTTTCGCCTACGAGCAGTACTTC.

The V and J genes are TRBV7-6 and TRBJ2-1; D possibly matches TRBD1 or TRBD2 (5 bases each). CDR1 SGHVS and CDR2 FNYEAQ come from the germline V gene. Trimming cost V 5 bases and J 6 bases, with 14 bases left between them. The CDR3 extends over 14 amino acids. In DNA, the CDR3 is TGTGCCAGCAGCCGTGGGGACCAAGCCAATGAGCAGTTCTTC. Residues: CASSRGDQANEQFF.

Here the CDR3 reads CASSLDQPGHNEKLFF. DNA of the CDR3: TGTGCCAGCAGCTTGGACCAACCAGGTCATAATGAAAAACTGTTTTTT. The genes are TRBV5-6 and TRBJ1-4; D unclear. CDR1 is SGHDT, CDR2 YYEEEE, per germline. V was shortened by 0 bases and J by 4 bases, with 13 bases between the two germline ends. The CDR3 has 16 amino acids.

The table lists this clone with a count of one. This chain joins TRBV5-4 and TRBJ2-7; a possible D gene is TRBD2 (6 bases). The CDR3 spans 13 residues. Germline V lookup: CDR1 SGHNT, CDR2 YYREEE (reference sequence). With 0 bases removed from V and 9 bases from J, the gap between germline ends came to 13 bases. CDR3 sequence: CASSLAGTFGQYF. Written as DNA, the CDR3 is TGTGCCAGCAGCTTGGCGGGGACTTTTGGGCAGTACTTC.